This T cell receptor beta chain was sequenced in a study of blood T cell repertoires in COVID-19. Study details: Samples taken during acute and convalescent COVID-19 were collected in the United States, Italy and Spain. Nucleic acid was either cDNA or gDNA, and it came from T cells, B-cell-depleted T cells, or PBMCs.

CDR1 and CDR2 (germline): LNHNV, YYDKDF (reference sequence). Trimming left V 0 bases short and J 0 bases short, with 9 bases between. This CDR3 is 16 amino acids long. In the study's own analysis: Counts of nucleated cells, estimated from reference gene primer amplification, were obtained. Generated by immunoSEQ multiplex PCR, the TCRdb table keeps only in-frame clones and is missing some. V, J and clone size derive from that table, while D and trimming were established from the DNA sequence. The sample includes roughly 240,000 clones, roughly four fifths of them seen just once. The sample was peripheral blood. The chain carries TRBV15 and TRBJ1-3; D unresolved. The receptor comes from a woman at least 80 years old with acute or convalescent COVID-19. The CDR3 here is CATSRDLASSGNTIYF. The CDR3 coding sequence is TGTGCCACCAGCAGAGATCTGGCTTCCTCTGGAAACACCATATATTTT.